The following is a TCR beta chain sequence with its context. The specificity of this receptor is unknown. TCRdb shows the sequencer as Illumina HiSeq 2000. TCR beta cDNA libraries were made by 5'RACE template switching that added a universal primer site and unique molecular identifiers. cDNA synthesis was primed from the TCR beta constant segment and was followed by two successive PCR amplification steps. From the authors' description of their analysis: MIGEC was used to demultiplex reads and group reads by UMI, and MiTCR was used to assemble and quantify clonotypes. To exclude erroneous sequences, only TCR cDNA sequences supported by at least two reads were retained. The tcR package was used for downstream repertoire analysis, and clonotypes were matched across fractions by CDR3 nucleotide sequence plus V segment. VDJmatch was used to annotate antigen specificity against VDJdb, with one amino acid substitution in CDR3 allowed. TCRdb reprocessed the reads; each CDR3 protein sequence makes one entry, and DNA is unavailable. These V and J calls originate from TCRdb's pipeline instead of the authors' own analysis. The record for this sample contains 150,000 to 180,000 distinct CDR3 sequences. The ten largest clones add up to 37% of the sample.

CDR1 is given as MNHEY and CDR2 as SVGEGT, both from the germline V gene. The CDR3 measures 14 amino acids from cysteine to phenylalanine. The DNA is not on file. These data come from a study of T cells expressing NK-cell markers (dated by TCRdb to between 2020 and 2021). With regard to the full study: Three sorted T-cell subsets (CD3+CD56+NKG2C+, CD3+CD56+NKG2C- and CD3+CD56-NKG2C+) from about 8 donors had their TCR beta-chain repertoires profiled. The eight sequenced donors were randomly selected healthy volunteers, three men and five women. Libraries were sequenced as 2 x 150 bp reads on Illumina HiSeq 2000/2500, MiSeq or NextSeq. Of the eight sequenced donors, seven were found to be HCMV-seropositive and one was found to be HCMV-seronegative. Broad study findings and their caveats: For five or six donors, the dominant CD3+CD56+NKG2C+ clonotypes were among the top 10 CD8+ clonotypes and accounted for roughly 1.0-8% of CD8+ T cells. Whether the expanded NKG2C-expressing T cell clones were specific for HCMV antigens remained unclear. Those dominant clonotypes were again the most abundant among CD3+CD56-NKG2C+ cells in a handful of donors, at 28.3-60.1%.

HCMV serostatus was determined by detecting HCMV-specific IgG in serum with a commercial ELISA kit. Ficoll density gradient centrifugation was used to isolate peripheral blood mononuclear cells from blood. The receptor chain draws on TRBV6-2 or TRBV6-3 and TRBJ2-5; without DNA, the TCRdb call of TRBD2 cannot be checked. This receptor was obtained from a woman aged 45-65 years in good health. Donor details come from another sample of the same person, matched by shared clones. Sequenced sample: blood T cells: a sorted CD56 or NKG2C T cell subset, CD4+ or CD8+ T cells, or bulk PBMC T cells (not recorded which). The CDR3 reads CASSPLAGLETQYF.